These T cell receptor beta chains were read from a single sample in a study of shared clonotypes between healthy human individuals. Clones were sequenced by immunoSEQ multiplex PCR, and TCRdb holds only the in-frame ones, with some missing. Of more than 90,000 clones listed, roughly 69% are singletons. Sequences were obtained from memory CD8+ T cells sorted from blood. The receptors derive from a man aged 30 to 45 in good health. Each CDR3 is given with its conserved first and last residue. A D gene is named only where the DNA matches it firmly. Some rows have no size entry. The others give once, few or many, or a class for an expanded clone.

D: TRBD2
length: 17
V: TRBV9
J: TRBJ2-1
size: NA
DNA: TGTGCCAGCAGCGTAGGTCTAGCGGGCCACTCCTACAATGAGCAGTTCTTC
CDR3: CASSVGLAGHSYNEQFF

D: TRBD2
length: 12
V: TRBV13
J: TRBJ2-1
size: once
DNA: TGTGCCAGCAGCGTGACTAGCGGGGAGCAGTTCTTC
CDR3: CASSVTSGEQFF

D: NA
length: 15
V: TRBV7-9
J: TRBJ2-6
size: NA
DNA: TGTGCCAGCAGCTTAGGAGGTTCTGGGGCCAACGTCCTGACTTTC
CDR3: CASSLGGSGANVLTF

D: NA
length: 14
V: TRBV27
J: TRBJ1-4
size: NA
DNA: TGTGCCAGCAGTTTATTGGGACACGGCGAAAAACTGTTTTTT
CDR3: CASSLLGHGEKLFF

D: NA
length: 10
V: TRBV30
J: TRBJ2-5
size: once
DNA: TGTGCCTGGGGCGAGGGAGGCCAGTACTTC
CDR3: CAWGEGGQYF

D: NA
length: 16
V: TRBV11-2
J: TRBJ1-2
size: NA
DNA: TGTGCCAGCAGCTCGACAGATGACACGCCTAACTATGGCTACACCTTC
CDR3: CASSSTDDTPNYGYTF

D: NA
length: 16
V: TRBV30
J: TRBJ1-4
size: once
DNA: TGTGCCTGGAGTTCTCCCGGGACACCGAAGGGCGAAAAACTGTTTTTT
CDR3: CAWSSPGTPKGEKLFF

D: TRBD1
length: 13
V: TRBV6-5
J: TRBJ2-1
size: NA
DNA: TGTGCCAGCAGGGACAGGGGGCCTTATGAGCAGTTCTTC
CDR3: CASRDRGPYEQFF

D: NA
length: 15
V: TRBV9
J: TRBJ2-7
size: NA
DNA: TGTGCCAGCAGCGTAGGGAGAGGAAACTCCTACGAGCAGTACTTC
CDR3: CASSVGRGNSYEQYF

D: NA
length: 14
V: TRBV10-3
J: TRBJ2-1
size: NA
DNA: TGTGCCACTTCCGGTGGGCCCCAGAGCAATGAGCAGTTCTTC
CDR3: CATSGGPQSNEQFF

D: NA
length: 15
V: TRBV19
J: TRBJ1-5
size: NA
DNA: TGTGCCAGTAGTTGGTATAGACGGGACAATCAGCCCCAGCATTTT
CDR3: CASSWYRRDNQPQHF